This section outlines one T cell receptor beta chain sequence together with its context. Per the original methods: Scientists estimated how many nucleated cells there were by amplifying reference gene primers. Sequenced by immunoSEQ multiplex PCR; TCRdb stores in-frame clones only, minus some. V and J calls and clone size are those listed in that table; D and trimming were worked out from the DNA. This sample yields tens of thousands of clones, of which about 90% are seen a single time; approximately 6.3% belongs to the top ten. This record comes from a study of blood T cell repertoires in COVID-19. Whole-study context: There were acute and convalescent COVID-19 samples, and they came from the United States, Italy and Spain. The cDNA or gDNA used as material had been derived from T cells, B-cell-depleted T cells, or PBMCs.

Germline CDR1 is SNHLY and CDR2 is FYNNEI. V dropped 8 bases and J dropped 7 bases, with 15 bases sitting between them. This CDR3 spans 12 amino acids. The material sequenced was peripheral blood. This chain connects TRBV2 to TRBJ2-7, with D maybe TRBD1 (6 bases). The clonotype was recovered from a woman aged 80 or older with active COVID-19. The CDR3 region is CASGTTSGEQYF. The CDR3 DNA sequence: TGTGCCAGCGGGACAACCTCGGGGGAGCAGTACTTC.